The 29 T cell receptor beta chains below were found in one sample sequenced in a study of shared clonotypes between healthy human individuals. Positive CCR7 selection of CD45RO-negative cells yielded the naive CD8 cells, and terminally differentiated effector memory CD45RA+ cells were excluded. Repertoires were generated with immunoSEQ multiplex PCR, while TCRdb's copy carries only in-frame clones and drops some. The data show over 2 million clones, less than 95% seen once. Specimen: naive CD8+ T cells sorted from blood. Receptors originate from a man younger than 30 in good health.

The CDR3 sequence: CATSPRLAGVSDTQYF. DNA for the CDR3: TGTGCCACCAGCCCTCGACTAGCGGGAGTGTCAGATACGCAGTATTTT. The genes are TRBV15 and TRBJ2-3; 12 bases align to TRBD2. Germline V gene data show CDR1 as LNHNV and CDR2 as YYDKDF (reference sequence). The CDR3 has 16 residues. V was pared by 5 bases and J by 4 bases, with 7 bases of the junction left unmatched.

The rearrangement joins TRBV10-2 to TRBJ2-1; 12 positions match TRBD2. This CDR3 has 14 residues. J was trimmed by 7 bases and V by 6 bases; bases with no gene match: 4. Germline CDR1 and CDR2: WSHSY and SAAADI. CDR3 sequence (DNA): TGCGCCAGCAGGGGGACTAGCGGGCGGAATGAGCAGTTCTTC. Its translation: CASRGTSGRNEQFF.

This clone was counted a single time. V and J are TRBV28 and TRBJ1-6; tentative D call: TRBD1 (5 bases). The CDR3 is 15 residues long. With 7 bases removed from V and 4 bases from J, the gap between germline ends came to 14 bases. Germline lookup yields CDR1 MDHEN and CDR2 SYDVKM. In DNA form, the CDR3 reads TGTGCCAGCAACTCGTATGACAGTTATAATTCACCCCTCCACTTT. It specifies CASNSYDSYNSPLHF. The variable domain in full, completed from reference TRBV28 and TRBJ1-6, reads DVKVTQSSRYLVKRTGEKVFLECVQDMDHENMFWYRQDPGLGLRLIYFSYDVKMKEKGDIPEGYSVSREKKERFSLILESASTNQTSMYLCASNSYDSYNSPLHFGNGTRLTVT.

Here the CDR3 reads CASTPGVGVYNEQFF. CDR3 sequence (DNA): TGTGCCAGTACCCCGGGTGTGGGGGTCTACAATGAGCAGTTCTTC. V is TRBV19 and J is TRBJ2-1; TRBD1 or TRBD2 may be the D gene (5 bases each). V was pared by 7 bases and J by 3 bases, with 16 bases between. CDR1 is LNHDA, CDR2 SQIVND, per germline (reference sequence). This CDR3 spans 15 amino acids.

The V call is TRBV11-2, the J call TRBJ2-3, with TRBD2 matching 7 bases. The germline gives CDR1 SGHAT, CDR2 FQNNGV. The CDR3 consists of 15 residues. V dropped 1 base and J dropped 3; count of bases not matched to a gene: 4. This CDR3 is CASSLGRAGTDTQYF. CDR3 sequence (DNA): TGTGCCAGCAGCTTAGGTCGAGCGGGAACAGATACGCAGTATTTT.

The chain uses TRBV5-5 and TRBJ2-5; 8 nucleotides agree with TRBD1. The V gene end was trimmed by 4 bases and the J gene end by 5 bases; junction bases not matched to a gene: 4. Germline V gene lookup returns CDR1 SGHKS and CDR2 YYEKEE (reference sequence). CDR3 length equals 13 residues. The CDR3 bases are TGTGCCAGCAGCAAGTGGACAGGGGAGACCCAGTACTTC. Its protein is CASSKWTGETQYF.

This clone was counted only a few times. The V and J genes are TRBV19 and TRBJ1-4, with D maybe TRBD1 (6 bases). Trimming pared 6 bases from V and 0 bases from J, leaving 14 bases between. Per the germline V gene, CDR1 is LNHDA and CDR2 is SQIVND (reference sequence). This CDR3 spans 16 amino acids. In DNA, the CDR3 is TGTGCCAGTAGCCCGGGGGCACCTGCAACTAATGAAAAACTGTTTTTT. This sequence encodes CASSPGAPATNEKLFF.

The V call is TRBV7-9, the J call TRBJ2-3, with D perhaps TRBD2 (5 bases). V lost 6 bases and J lost 2, with 9 bases in between. The germline gives CDR1 SEHNR, CDR2 FQNEAQ (reference sequence). The CDR3 totals 13 residues. CDR3: CASSWTDTDTQYF. CDR3 DNA sequence: TGTGCCAGCAGTTGGACTGACACAGATACGCAGTATTTT.

V gene TRBV6-5 combines with J gene TRBJ2-2, with D tentatively TRBD2 (7 bases). Trimming took off 2 bases at V and 5 bases at J, with 12 bases between the two ends. Germline CDR1 and CDR2: MNHEY and SVGAGI. CDR3 length equals 15 residues. CDR3 protein: CASSYVGGGTGELFF. In DNA, the CDR3 is TGTGCCAGCAGTTACGTGGGAGGGGGTACCGGGGAGCTGTTTTTT.

The chain uses TRBV15 and TRBJ2-5; D unclear. Germline V lookup: CDR1 LNHNV, CDR2 YYDKDF (reference sequence). V lost 2 bases, J lost 1 base, and 2 bases lay in between. This CDR3 has 12 residues. The CDR3 reads CATSRLQETQYF. CDR3 sequence (DNA): TGTGCCACCAGCAGACTCCAAGAGACCCAGTACTTC.

The gene calls are TRBV7-2 and TRBJ1-5; D might be TRBD1 (5 bases). V lost 3 bases and J 4 bases, leaving 13 bases between the germline ends. This CDR3 comprises 15 residues. Germline CDR1 SGHTA, CDR2 FQGNSA. The CDR3 here is CASSFGAGLNQPQHF. The CDR3, as DNA: TGTGCCAGCAGCTTTGGGGCGGGACTGAATCAGCCCCAGCATTTT.

CDR3 region: CASSELLAGVSEQFF. In DNA form, the CDR3 reads TGCGCCAGCAGTGAGTTATTAGCGGGAGTCAGTGAGCAGTTCTTC. V gene TRBV10-2 combines with J gene TRBJ2-1, with 9 bases identical to TRBD2. Unmatched junction bases numbered 7, after V lost 1 base and J lost 9 bases. This CDR3 is built from 15 residues. Looked up from germline, CDR1 is WSHSY and CDR2 is SAAADI.

J is TRBJ2-5 and V is TRBV4-1, with D hard to call. There are 16 residues in the CDR3. V was shortened by 2 bases and J by 0 bases, with 13 bases between the two germline ends. Looked up from germline, CDR1 is MGHRA and CDR2 is YSYEKL. In DNA form, the CDR3 reads TGCGCCAGCAGCCAACGATATGTTATTTACCAAGAGACCCAGTACTTC. It codes for CASSQRYVIYQETQYF.

The genes are TRBV7-3 and TRBJ2-3, with 7 bases fitting TRBD2. CDR1 and CDR2 from the germline V gene are SGHTA and FQGTGA. This CDR3 spans 18 amino acids. The trim removed 4 bases at V and 1 base at J, leaving 14 bases unmatched. CDR3 nucleotides: TGTGCCAGCAGCTCAGACCCCGGACTAGGGTTAGGCACAGATACGCAGTATTTT. This gives the protein CASSSDPGLGLGTDTQYF.

The chain couples TRBV9 to TRBJ2-1; D gene unclear. The CDR3 runs 17 residues. Germline-derived CDR1 and CDR2 are SGDLS and YYNGEE. Trimming pared 3 bases from V and 0 bases from J, leaving 16 bases between. CDR3 sequence (DNA): TGTGCCAGCAGCGAGTCTACGGGCCGAAGCTCCTACAATGAGCAGTTCTTC. It specifies CASSESTGRSSYNEQFF.

V and J are TRBV21-1 and TRBJ2-6; no check of the table's D call, TRBD1, against the DNA was made. TRBV21-1 constitutes a pseudogene. CDR3 length equals 19 residues. The CDR3 reads CASSTPDRGPLSGANVLTF. The CDR3 nucleotides read TGTGCCAGCAGCACACCGGACAGGGGACCCCTCTCTGGGGCCAACGTCCTGACTTTC.

The chain employs TRBV10-3 and TRBJ2-1; 7 bases align to TRBD2. CDR1 and CDR2 from the germline V gene are ENHRY and SYGVKD. With V trimmed by 8 bases and J by 0 bases, 1 base remained unmatched. There are 13 residues in the CDR3. Here the CDR3 DNA reads TGTGCCATCGGACTAGACTCCTACAATGAGCAGTTCTTC. It encodes CAIGLDSYNEQFF.

The rearrangement links TRBV19 to TRBJ2-7, with a possible D match to TRBD2 (5 bases). The CDR3 extends over 14 amino acids. Germline lookup yields CDR1 LNHDA and CDR2 SQIVND (reference sequence). Trimming left V 4 bases short and J 4 bases short, with 14 bases between. The CDR3 loop reads CASSSVGVGYEQYF. As DNA, the CDR3 is TGTGCCAGTAGTAGTGTCGGGGTTGGGTACGAGCAGTACTTC.

V and J are TRBV7-9 and TRBJ2-1, with D possibly matching TRBD2 (6 bases). CDR3 length equals 12 residues. With 7 bases removed from V and 6 bases from J, the gap between germline ends came to 10 bases. The V gene's germline CDR1 is SEHNR and CDR2 FQNEAQ (reference sequence). The CDR3 sequence: CASNSAGNEQFF. In nucleotides, the CDR3 is TGTGCCAGCAACTCAGCGGGCAATGAGCAGTTCTTC.

The sample holds one count of this clone. J is TRBJ2-2 and V is TRBV7-9; weak D call: TRBD1 (5 bases). CDR3 length: 14 amino acids. The ends were cut back, 0 bases at V and 8 bases at J, with 10 bases in the middle. CDR1 is SEHNR, CDR2 FQNEAQ, per germline (reference sequence). The CDR3 loop is CASSLAGHSGELFF. Written as DNA, the CDR3 is TGTGCCAGCAGCTTAGCGGGGCATTCGGGGGAGCTGTTTTTT.

The V call is TRBV30, the J call TRBJ1-2; tentatively, D is TRBD1 (5 bases). CDR1 and CDR2 (germline): GTSNPN, SVGIG (reference sequence). The CDR3 extends over 13 amino acids. The V and J ends lost 1 base and 5 bases respectively, with 11 bases between them. CDR3 DNA sequence: TGTGCCTGGAGTGGCAGGGAGAAGTATGGCTACACCTTC. Its translation is CAWSGREKYGYTF.

The chain couples TRBV2 to TRBJ2-1; 14 nucleotides match TRBD2. The J segment lost 0 bases and the V segment lost 6 bases, leaving 7 bases of the junction unmatched. Germline V gene sequence: CDR1 SNHLY, CDR2 FYNNEI. The CDR3 extends over 18 amino acids. CDR3 amino acids: CASSPLGTSGSSYNEQFF. In DNA form, the CDR3 reads TGTGCCAGCAGCCCGCTTGGGACTAGCGGGAGCTCCTACAATGAGCAGTTCTTC.

This clone was recorded once. Distinct nucleotide sequences in the sample also encode this CDR3. The chain links TRBV19 to TRBJ1-5, with D tentatively TRBD1 (6 bases). There are 16 residues in the CDR3. Germline V lookup: CDR1 LNHDA, CDR2 SQIVND (reference sequence). V was shortened by 0 bases and J by 2 bases, with 11 bases between the two germline ends. CDR3 nucleotides: TGTGCCAGTAGTATAGATCTAGAGGGGGGCAATCAGCCCCAGCATTTT. Its protein is CASSIDLEGGNQPQHF.

The rearrangement links TRBV27 to TRBJ2-5; D tentatively fits TRBD1 or TRBD2 (5 bases each). Between the trimmed V and J ends, which lost 6 bases and 5 bases, there was a span of 16 bases. This CDR3 contains 14 residues. CDR1 is MNHEY, CDR2 SMNVEV, per germline (reference sequence). The CDR3 DNA reads TGTGCCAGCAGGAGGACCTGGGGGTCCGAGACCCAGTACTTC. Translating it yields CASRRTWGSETQYF.

The V and J genes are TRBV27 and TRBJ2-3; possible D gene TRBD2, 6 bases. The germline V and J ends were trimmed by 4 bases and 5 bases, with 22 bases remaining between them. CDR1 and CDR2 (germline): MNHEY, SMNVEV (reference sequence). The CDR3 spans 17 residues. The CDR3 coding sequence is TGTGCCAGCAGTTCGGAAGTTGGGCGCCGGCGGGAAGATACGCAGTATTTT. It encodes CASSSEVGRRREDTQYF.

This sequence joins TRBV7-9 and TRBJ2-1; D ambiguous. The V end lost 2 bases, the J end lost 8 bases, and 7 bases lay between the germline ends. Germline-derived CDR1 and CDR2 are SEHNR and FQNEAQ (reference sequence). CDR3 length: 12 amino acids. The CDR3 DNA is TGTGCCAGCAGCTTAAGTAACTATGAGCAGTTCTTC. Protein product: CASSLSNYEQFF.

The rearrangement uses TRBV2 and TRBJ1-5; D is uncertain. The CDR3 length is 14 residues. V dropped 6 bases and J dropped 0 bases, with 9 bases sitting between them. Germline-derived CDR1 and CDR2 are SNHLY and FYNNEI. The CDR3, as DNA: TGTGCCAGCAGGGAGGTGGGTAGCAATCAGCCCCAGCATTTT. Translation gives CASREVGSNQPQHF.

The V call is TRBV5-1, the J call TRBJ2-1, with D perhaps TRBD1 (6 bases). CDR1 is SGHRS and CDR2 is YFSETQ in the germline V gene. Trimming removed 4 bases from V and 2 bases from J, with 16 bases in between. CDR3 length equals 16 residues. CDR3 loop: CASSLYDGGPYNEQFF. The CDR3 DNA sequence: TGCGCCAGCAGCCTCTATGATGGGGGCCCCTACAATGAGCAGTTCTTC.

The chain carries TRBV2 and TRBJ2-7; 12 bases are a match to TRBD2. The CDR3 is 18 residues long. Germline V gene data show CDR1 as SNHLY and CDR2 as FYNNEI. Trimming at V came to 4 bases and at J to 1 base, leaving 11 bases not matched to a gene. CDR3 coding DNA: TGTGCCAGCAGTGGGACTAGCGGGGAGGGAAGTCGGTCCTACGAGCAGTACTTC. Encoded protein: CASSGTSGEGSRSYEQYF. Full variable domain (rest looked up from reference TRBV2 and TRBJ2-7): EPEVTQTPSHQVTQMGQEVILRCVPISNHLYFYWYRQILGQKVEFLVSFYNNEISEKSEIFDDQFSVERPDGSNFTLKIRSTKLEDSAMYFCASSGTSGEGSRSYEQYFGPGTRLTVT.